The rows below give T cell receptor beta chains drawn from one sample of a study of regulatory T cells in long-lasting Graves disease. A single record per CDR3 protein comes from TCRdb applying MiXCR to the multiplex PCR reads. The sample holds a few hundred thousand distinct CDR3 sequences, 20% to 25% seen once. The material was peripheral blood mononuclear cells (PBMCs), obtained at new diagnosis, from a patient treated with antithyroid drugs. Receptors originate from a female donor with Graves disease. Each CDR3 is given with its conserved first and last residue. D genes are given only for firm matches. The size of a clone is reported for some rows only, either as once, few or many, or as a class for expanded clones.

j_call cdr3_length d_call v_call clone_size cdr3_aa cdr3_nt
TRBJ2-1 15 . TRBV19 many CASSIRWSSYNEQFF TGTGCCAGTAGTATCAGGTGGAGCTCCTACAATGAGCAGTTCTTC
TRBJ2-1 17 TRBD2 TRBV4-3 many CASSQEVAGGSMNEQFF TGCGCCAGCAGCCAAGAGGTAGCGGGGGGGTCTATGAATGAGCAGTTCTTC
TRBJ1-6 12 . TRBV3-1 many CASSRGNSPLHF TGTGCCAGCAGCCGGGGTAATTCACCCCTCCACTTT
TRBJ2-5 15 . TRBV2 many CASSEVAALQETQYF TGTGCCAGCAGTGAAGTAGCGGCCCTCCAAGAGACCCAGTACTTC
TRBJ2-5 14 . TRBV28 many CASGHRRGRETQYF TGTGCCAGCGGTCACAGAAGGGGACGGGAGACCCAGTACTTC
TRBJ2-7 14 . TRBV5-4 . CASSLRTGFYEQYF TGTGCCAGCAGCTTACGTACAGGGTTCTACGAGCAGTACTTC
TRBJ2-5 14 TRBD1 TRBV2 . CASRGTGGGETQYF TGTGCCAGCAGGGGGACAGGGGGCGGGGAGACCCAGTACTTC
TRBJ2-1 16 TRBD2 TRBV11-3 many CASSLEGGNTYNEQFF TGTGCCAGCAGCTTAGAGGGGGGGAACACCTACAATGAGCAGTTCTTC
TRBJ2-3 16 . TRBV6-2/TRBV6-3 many CASRPTGTPSTDTQYF TGTGCCAGCAGGCCTACCGGGACACCTAGCACAGATACGCAGTATTTT
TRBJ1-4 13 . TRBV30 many CAWSASGREKLFF TGTGCCTGGAGTGCGTCGGGTCGCGAAAAACTGTTTTTT
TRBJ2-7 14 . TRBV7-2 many CASSLMQSSYEQYF TGTGCCAGCAGCTTAATGCAGAGCTCCTACGAGCAGTACTTC
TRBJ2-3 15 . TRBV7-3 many CASSLTFGPTDTQYF TGTGCCAGCAGCTTAACGTTTGGCCCCACAGATACGCAGTATTTT
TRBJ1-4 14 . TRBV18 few CASSPTRTNEKLFF TGTGCCAGCTCACCCACAAGGACTAATGAAAAACTGTTTTTT
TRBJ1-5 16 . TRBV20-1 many CSARDPVGSSNQPQHF TGCAGTGCTAGAGACCCGGTGGGCAGTAGCAATCAGCCCCAGCATTTT
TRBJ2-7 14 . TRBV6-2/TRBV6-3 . CASSSWGHRYEQYF TGTGCCAGCAGTTCCTGGGGACACCGCTACGAGCAGTACTTC
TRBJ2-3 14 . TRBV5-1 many CASSPRGSTDTQYF TGTGCCAGCAGCCCCCGTGGCAGCACAGATACGCAGTATTTT
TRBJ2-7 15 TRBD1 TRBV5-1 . CASSLGGTGTYEQYF TGCGCCAGCAGCTTGGGTGGGACAGGGACCTACGAGCAGTACTTC
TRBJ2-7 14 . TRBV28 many CACSRPGGAYEQYF TGTGCCTGCAGCCGGCCGGGTGGAGCCTACGAGCAGTACTTC